The clone carrying this TCR beta chain has more than one count but fewer than ten. Its antigen is not known. The record originates from a study of beta chain features in type 1 diabetes. Study details: Researchers looked at approximately 110,000,000 sorted cells across all samples.

The study's findings and limits: Overrepresentation of cells with high TCR expression could result from cDNA sequencing. Fewer insertions but more deletions were seen at VDJ junctions in type 1 diabetes patients.

V lost 2 bases, J lost 9 bases, and 11 bases lay in between. The length of the CDR3 is 13 residues. Looked up from germline, CDR1 is SGHTA and CDR2 is FQGTGA. Investigators reverse transcribed all isolated RNA, so they sequenced expressed TCRB transcripts. About 3.4 million reads per sample on average were obtained from naive, central memory and regulatory T cell samples. Clones were sequenced by immunoSEQ multiplex PCR, and TCRdb holds only the in-frame ones, with some missing. The table shows 500,000 to 700,000 clones, with less than 20% occurring only once. The TCR originated in a man younger than 35 in good health. The material sequenced was naive CD4+ T cells from blood. V gene TRBV7-3 combines with J gene TRBJ2-1; D is undetermined. Here the CDR3 reads CASSLGLGVEQFF. The CDR3 DNA follows: TGTGCCAGCAGCTTAGGCTTGGGCGTTGAGCAGTTCTTC.